This TCR beta chain originates from a study of cytomegalovirus exposure and HLA in healthy donors. Whole-study findings and limits: Reports described diagnosis of cytomegalovirus status by the classifier as highly specific and sensitive. TCR beta chains numbering about 160 were designated cytomegalovirus-associated.

The germline gives CDR1 SQVTM, CDR2 ANQGSEA. Trimming cost V 7 bases and J 6 bases; bases outside gene matches: 12. The length of the CDR3 is 14 residues. Worth noting for this clone: Its specificity is unknown.

The protocol was immunoSEQ multiplex PCR, while the TCRdb copy is restricted to in-frame clones and leaves out a portion. The sample has hundreds of thousands of clones, roughly 84% seen once. This clonotype was obtained from a woman between 18 and 29 years old in good health and CMV-seropositive. The chain recombines TRBV29-1 with TRBJ2-1, with TRBD1 identical over 7 bases. Sequences were obtained from PBMCs. Written as DNA, the CDR3 is TGCAGCGCCCCGCCACCCGACAGGGTCAATGAGCAGTTCTTC. This translates into CSAPPPDRVNEQFF.